The T cell receptor (beta chain) described here comes from a study of blood T cell repertoires in COVID-19. Germline CDR1 is SGHTA and CDR2 is FQGNSA. This CDR3 has 14 residues. V lost 1 base, J lost 3 bases, and 9 bases lay in between. Sequencing used immunoSEQ multiplex PCR; TCRdb keeps in-frame clones, though not all of them. The table has 180,000 or so clones, around 83% seen once. This clone was observed a handful of times. This clonotype was obtained from a man aged 35-49 years who had recovered from COVID-19. Specimen: PBMCs or T cells enriched from blood (not recorded which). The J gene is TRBJ1-2, the V gene TRBV7-2; possibly TRBD1 for D (5 bases). CDR3 residues: CASSLVAGDYGYTF. In DNA form, the CDR3 reads TGTGCCAGCAGCTTAGTGGCGGGGGACTATGGCTACACCTTC.